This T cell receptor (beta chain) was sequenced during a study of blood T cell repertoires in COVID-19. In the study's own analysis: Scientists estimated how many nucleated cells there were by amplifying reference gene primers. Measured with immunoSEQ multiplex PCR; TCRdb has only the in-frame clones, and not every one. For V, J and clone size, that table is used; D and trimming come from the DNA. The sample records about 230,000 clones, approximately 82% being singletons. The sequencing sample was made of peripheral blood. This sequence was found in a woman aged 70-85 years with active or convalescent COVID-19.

CDR3 sequence reads: CASSPGRAKNYEQYF. The CDR3 bases are TGTGCCAGCTCACCAGGGAGGGCCAAGAACTACGAGCAGTACTTC. V is TRBV18 and J is TRBJ2-7; 7 bases map to TRBD2. The CDR3 runs 15 residues. J was trimmed by 3 bases and V by 2 bases; bases with no gene match: 7. Germline CDR1 KGHSH, CDR2 LQKENI.